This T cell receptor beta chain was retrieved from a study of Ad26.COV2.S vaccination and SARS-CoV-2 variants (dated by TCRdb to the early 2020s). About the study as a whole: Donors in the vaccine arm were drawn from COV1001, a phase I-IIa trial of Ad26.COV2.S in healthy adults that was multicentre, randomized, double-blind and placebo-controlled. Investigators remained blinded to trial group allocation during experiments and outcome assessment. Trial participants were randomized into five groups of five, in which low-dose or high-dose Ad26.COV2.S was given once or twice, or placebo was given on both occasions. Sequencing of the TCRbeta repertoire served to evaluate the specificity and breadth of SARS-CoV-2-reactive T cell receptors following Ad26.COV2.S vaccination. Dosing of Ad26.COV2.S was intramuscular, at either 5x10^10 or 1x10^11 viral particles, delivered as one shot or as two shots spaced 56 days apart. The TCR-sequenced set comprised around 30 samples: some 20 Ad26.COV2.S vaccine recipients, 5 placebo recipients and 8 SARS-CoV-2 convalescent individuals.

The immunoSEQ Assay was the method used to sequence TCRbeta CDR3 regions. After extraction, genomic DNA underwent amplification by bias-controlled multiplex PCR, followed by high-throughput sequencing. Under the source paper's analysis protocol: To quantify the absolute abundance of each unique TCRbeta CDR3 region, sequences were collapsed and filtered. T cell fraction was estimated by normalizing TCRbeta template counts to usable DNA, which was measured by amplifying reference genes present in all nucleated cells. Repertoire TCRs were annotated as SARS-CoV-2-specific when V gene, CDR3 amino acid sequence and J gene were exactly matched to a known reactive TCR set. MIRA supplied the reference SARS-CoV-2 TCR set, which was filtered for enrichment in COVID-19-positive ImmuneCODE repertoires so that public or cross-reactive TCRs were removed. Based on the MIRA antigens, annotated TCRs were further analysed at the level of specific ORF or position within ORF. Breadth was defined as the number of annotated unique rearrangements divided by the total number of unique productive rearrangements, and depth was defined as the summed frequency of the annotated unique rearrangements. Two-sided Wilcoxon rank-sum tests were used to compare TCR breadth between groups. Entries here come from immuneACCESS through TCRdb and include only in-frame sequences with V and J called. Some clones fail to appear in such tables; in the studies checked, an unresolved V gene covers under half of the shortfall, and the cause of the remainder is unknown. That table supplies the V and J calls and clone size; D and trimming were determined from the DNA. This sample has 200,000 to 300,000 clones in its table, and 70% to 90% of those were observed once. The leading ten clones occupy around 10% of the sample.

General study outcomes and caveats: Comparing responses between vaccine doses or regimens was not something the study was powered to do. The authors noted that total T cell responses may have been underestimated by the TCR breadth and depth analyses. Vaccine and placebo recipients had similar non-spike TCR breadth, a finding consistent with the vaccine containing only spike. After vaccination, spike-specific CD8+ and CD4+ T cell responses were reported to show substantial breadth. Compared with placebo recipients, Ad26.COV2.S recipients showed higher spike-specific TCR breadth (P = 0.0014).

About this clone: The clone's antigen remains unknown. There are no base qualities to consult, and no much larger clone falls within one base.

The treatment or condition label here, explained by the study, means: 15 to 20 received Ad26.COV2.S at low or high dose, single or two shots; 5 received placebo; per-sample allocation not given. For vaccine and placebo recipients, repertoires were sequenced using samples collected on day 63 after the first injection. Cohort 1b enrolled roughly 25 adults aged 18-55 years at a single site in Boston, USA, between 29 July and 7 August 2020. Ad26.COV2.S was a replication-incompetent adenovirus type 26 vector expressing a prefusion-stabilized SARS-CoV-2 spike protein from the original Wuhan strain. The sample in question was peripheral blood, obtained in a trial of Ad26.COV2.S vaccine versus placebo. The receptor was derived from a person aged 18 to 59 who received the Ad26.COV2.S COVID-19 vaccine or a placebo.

The DNA sequence reads TGTGCCAGCAGCGACGAACGAAACAGTCACTACGAGCAGTACTTC. Translated, it reads CASSDERNSHYEQYF. Recombination connected TRBV7-9 to TRBJ2-7; the D gene cannot be resolved reliably. The V end loses 5 bases and the J end loses 3 bases, and a stretch of 17 bases separates them. The CDR3 numbers 15 residues from cysteine through phenylalanine. The kept DNA is CDR3 alone, 45 bases in frame from the first base. Sequences SEHNR (CDR1) and FQNEAQ (CDR2) are obtained from the germline V gene (reference sequence).